This T cell receptor beta chain appears in the sequencing data of a study of T cells in Graves' hyperthyroidism and ophthalmopathy. A single count supports this clonotype. Template material for amplifying TCR beta CDR3 regions consisted of RNA transcripts. The HTBI primer set was used in a first-round RT-PCR of the TCR CDR3. TCRdb recomputed calls from the multiplex PCR reads with MiXCR, one row per CDR3 protein. The sample has about 35,000 distinct CDR3 sequences, around 50% seen once; the top ten hold approximately 6.2%. With V trimmed by 6 bases and J by 7 bases, 18 bases remained unmatched. The CDR3 consists of 17 residues. Hyperthyroidism was newly diagnosed in patients aged 18 to 65 (duration under 2 months). Each diagnosis drew on symptoms, thyroxine, TRAb, thyroid ultrasound and orbital computed tomography findings.

This sequence joins TRBV12-3 or TRBV12-4 and TRBJ2-7; 10 nucleotides match TRBD2. This clonotype was obtained from a woman in her forties or fifties with Graves' hyperthyroidism that later progressed to Graves' ophthalmopathy. Material: blood. The CDR3: CASSLRLAGRSGGEQYF. CDR3 nucleotides: TGTGCCAGCAGCTTAAGACTAGCGGGCCGATCCGGCGGGGAGCAGTACTTC.